This is a list of T cell receptor beta chains from one sample in a study of blood T cell repertoires in COVID-19. Data came from immunoSEQ multiplex PCR; TCRdb stores just in-frame clones and leaves some out. The table has fewer than 250,000 clones, approximately 90% seen once. Sequencing was performed on peripheral blood. These receptors were taken from a man aged 55 to 70 with COVID-19, enrolled during active disease. Both conserved end residues are part of each CDR3.

V	J	CDR3
TRBV11-2	TRBJ1-5	CASSLTDYQPQHF
TRBV9	TRBJ2-5	CASSGQGARETQYF
TRBV25-1	TRBJ2-3	CASSVRDRGPDTQYF
TRBV28	TRBJ2-7	CASSLGRVNEQYF
TRBV18	TRBJ1-1	CASSPVPRAEAFF
TRBV5-1	TRBJ2-1	CASGAAGGEYNEQFF
TRBV19	TRBJ1-1	CASSIGQGLNTEAFF
TRBV7-3	TRBJ2-1	CASSRRQGTSGSSYNEQFF
TRBV4-3	TRBJ1-1	CASSQGRVRTEAFF
TRBV7-2	TRBJ2-1	CASSATGVVNEQFF
TRBV2	TRBJ1-6	CASSEGVRGGRAPLHF
TRBV7-9	TRBJ1-1	CASSLGVGPGSEAFF
TRBV5-1	TRBJ2-3	CASSWDWGDTQYF
TRBV10-3	TRBJ2-1	CAIGTSGYNEQFF
TRBV6-2/TRBV6-3	TRBJ1-2	CASSPQRGGGGPPNTF
TRBV10-1	TRBJ2-3	CASSPKASGRPRGFKSTDTQYF
TRBV9	TRBJ2-5	CASSVDGSWQETQYF
TRBV18	TRBJ2-5	CASSPGLAGGETQYF
TRBV29-1	TRBJ1-5	CSVRQEPQHF
TRBV7-9	TRBJ2-7	CASSSGTGGYEQYF
TRBV7-9	TRBJ2-1	CASSLGTGYNEQFF
TRBV6-5	TRBJ1-5	CASRGQGQPQHF
TRBV18	TRBJ1-1	CASSPRQGGPNTEAFF
TRBV27	TRBJ2-3	CASRRAGSTDTQYF
TRBV3-1/TRBV3-2	TRBJ2-5	CASSVTSGVYQETQYF
TRBV2	TRBJ2-6	CASSGGRVSGANVLTF
TRBV7-9	TRBJ1-4	CASSFWGQGEKLFF
TRBV7-3	TRBJ2-6	CASSPGQNSGANVLTF
TRBV27	TRBJ2-3	CASSSSGTSGAIGTQYF
TRBV30	TRBJ1-1	CASRGFRNTEAFF
TRBV6-4	TRBJ2-7	CASTETRLYHQDEQYF
TRBV3-1/TRBV3-2	TRBJ1-1	CASTAPGTEAFF
TRBV6-5	TRBJ2-3	CASRGMGGVADTQYF
TRBV18	TRBJ1-5	CASSPLDRGLQPQHF